This TCR beta chain is from a study of blood T cell repertoires in COVID-19. Study information: The study drew acute and convalescent COVID-19 samples from the United States, Italy and Spain. PBMCs, B-cell-depleted T cells, or T cells were the source of the cDNA or gDNA that made up the material.

In the original workflow: Reference gene primers were amplified, and this amplification served to estimate nucleated cell counts. Profiling relied on immunoSEQ multiplex PCR, and the TCRdb table lists in-frame clones only, not all of them. V and J calls and clone size come straight from that table; D and trimming were deduced from the DNA. Of roughly 120,000 clones listed, 80% to 95% are singletons. The CDR3 runs 18 residues. CDR1 and CDR2 (germline): SGDLS, YYNGEE. With 1 base removed from V and 4 bases from J, the gap between germline ends came to 20 bases. This clonotype originated in a man in his forties or fifties with COVID-19, enrolled during active disease. Sequencing was carried out using peripheral blood. The V call is TRBV9, the J call TRBJ2-2, with a tentative D call TRBD1 (5 bases). In DNA form, the CDR3 reads TGTGCCAGCAGCGTAAGGGTCAGAGGACATTGGACCACCGGGGAGCTGTTTTTT. Its translation is CASSVRVRGHWTTGELFF.